This TCR beta chain was documented in a study of blood T cells in healthy people across ages (dated by TCRdb to the mid-2010s). With regard to the full study: In model experiments, roughly one uniquely barcoded TCR beta cDNA molecule per two T cells was captured by template switching. The donors were divided into four age groups: young (average about 15 years), middle-aged (approximately 39), aged (approximately 62) and long-lived (about 90). To track age-related changes in TCR beta repertoire diversity, the study relied on deep sequencing normalized with unique cDNA molecular identifiers. For two donors (one aged 18 to 29 and one aged 80 or older), the study analyzed two additional independent replicas of 1 million unique cDNA reads from the same blood draw. Donors of different ages were randomly distributed across sequencing lanes to avoid experimental bias.

Systemically healthy Caucasian individuals from Russia, 35 to 50 in total and aged 6 to 90 years, were included as donors. Roughly 10 milliliters of peripheral blood were collected from each donor into EDTA-treated Vacutainer tubes. Ficoll-Paque density-gradient centrifugation was used to isolate PBMCs, with at least 7 million obtained per sample. Total RNA was extracted from PBMCs with Trizol reagent, with at least 5 micrograms obtained per sample. For every donor, an aliquot of PBMCs went through flow cytometry to measure the percentages of naive CD45RAhigh/CD27high T cells. General conclusions and limits of the study: Because profiling used bulk unsorted PBMCs, naive and antigen-experienced compartments could not be compared conclusively. Compared with the aged group, the long-lived group had more naive CD4+ T cells, fewer expanded clones and increased TCR diversity, suggesting age selection. Observed TCR beta diversity per million T cells fell roughly linearly with age, and a significant reduction was already apparent by age roughly 40. Total diversity estimates from one million sequenced T cells were considered lower bounds and underestimates. A strong correlation was found between observed TCR beta diversity and the percentage of naive T cells measured by flow cytometry. Because the CMV infection status of the donors was unknown, age-related changes in expanded clonotypes may potentially have been confounded.

The library was generated by 5' RACE. The listed sequencing device is Illumina HiSeq 2500. A second PCR of 7 to 11 cycles was run with a J-beta primer mix and a sample-barcoded 5' primer. A template-switch 5' adaptor carrying 12 random nucleotides introduced a unique molecular identifier onto each TCR beta cDNA molecule. Each sample yielded at least 2.5 million CDR3-containing paired-end reads. First-strand cDNA was synthesized from all RNA with the Mint cDNA synthesis kit, primed by a TRBC-specific oligonucleotide. Following uracil-DNA glycosylase treatment, a first 18-cycle PCR with universal primers M1SS and BC2_uni_R was performed on all cDNA. From the authors' description of their analysis: For normalization, 1 million high-quality reads were randomly selected from each sample, with every read carrying a distinct molecular identifier. Reads with shared molecular identifiers were discarded instead of being binned into consensus sequences. MiTCR, set to a Q25 quality threshold and the strictest error-elimination algorithm, was used for CDR3 identification, clonotype clustering and error correction. A nonparametric unseen species model with Euler transformation was used to estimate lower-bound total TCR beta diversity. The public reads were run again by TCRdb, first through fastp at Q25 and then through MiXCR, and only productive beta chains were kept. CDR3 protein sequences are deduplicated, and each keeps its most common genes and DNA. None of the V and J calls come from the authors' own analysis; TCRdb made them. The sample profile shows fewer than 800,000 distinct CDR3 sequences; roughly 49% of them were found once. The ten largest make up around a third of the sample.

CDR1 and CDR2 (MDHEN, SYDVKM) derive from the germline V gene. From cysteine to phenylalanine, the CDR3 is 15 amino acids long. Just CDR3 DNA is preserved here, 45 bases in frame from base 1. Trimming removed 6 bases from V and 4 bases from J; the gene matches leave 6 bases unexplained. Comment on this clonotype: Its antigen is not yet known. No much larger clone exists at a distance of one base, and base qualities are not known.

The chain was built from TRBV28 and TRBJ2-6; TRBD1 matches 7 bases in the middle. Sequenced: blood. The sequence came from a woman aged 60 to 75 in good health. The DNA is TGTGCCAGCAGCCCGACAGGGTACGGGGCCAACGTCCTGACTTTC. It codes for CASSPTGYGANVLTF.